This passage covers 22 T cell receptor beta chains from one sample sequenced in a study of cytomegalovirus exposure and HLA in healthy donors. With 60 Vbeta and 13 Jbeta primers, the PCR was carried out. Profiling relied on immunoSEQ multiplex PCR, and the TCRdb table lists in-frame clones only, not all of them. This table holds some 150,000 clones, more than 70% found once. Sample: PBMCs. The source of these receptors is a woman aged 45-65 years in good health and CMV-seropositive.

The chain joins TRBV6-6 to TRBJ1-1; D unresolved. The CDR3 is 12 amino acids. Germline CDR1 MNHNY, CDR2 SVGAGI (reference sequence). Trimming pared 3 bases from V and 1 base from J, leaving 3 bases between. CDR3 amino acids: CASSYQNTEAFF. CDR3 nucleotide sequence: TGTGCCAGCAGTTATCAGAACACTGAAGCTTTCTTT.

This chain links TRBV10-1 with TRBJ2-3; 7 bases are shared with TRBD2. Germline V gene lookup returns CDR1 WNHNN and CDR2 SYGVQD (reference sequence). The V and J ends lost 5 bases and 4 bases, in that order; junction bases with no gene match: 6. The CDR3 is made up of 14 amino acids. CDR3 amino acids: CASSSGDGPDTQYF. In DNA, the CDR3 is TGCGCCAGCAGTAGCGGGGATGGCCCAGATACGCAGTATTTT.

This clone has only one observation. The chain has TRBV7-2 and TRBJ1-3; TRBD1 agrees at 9 bases. Germline assignment: CDR1 SGHTA and CDR2 FQGNSA. Losses at the gene ends were 5 bases for V and 7 bases for J; bases not matched to a gene: 12. The CDR3 extends over 16 amino acids. CDR3 DNA sequence: TGTGCCAGCAGCCAAGGGGGGACAGGGCGTCAGAACACCATATATTTT. This translates into CASSQGGTGRQNTIYF.

This sequence joins TRBV27 and TRBJ1-2; 9 bases align to TRBD1. The J segment lost 4 bases and the V segment lost 5 bases, leaving 5 bases of the junction unmatched. In germline, CDR1 is MNHEY, CDR2 SMNVEV (reference sequence). The CDR3 totals 14 residues. Written as DNA, the CDR3 is TGTGCCAGCAGTCCACGACAGGGGGTCTATGGCTACACCTTC. This codes for CASSPRQGVYGYTF.

The V gene is TRBV25-1, the J gene TRBJ1-1; TRBD1 matches 7 bases. CDR3 size: 16 residues. Germline V CDR1 and CDR2: MGHDK, SYGVNS. With 1 base clipped from V and 1 base from J, the junction kept 6 bases outside the gene matches. The CDR3 DNA is TGTGCCAGCAGTGAATCAGGGACAGTAGGGAACACTGAAGCTTTCTTT. Translation gives CASSESGTVGNTEAFF. The whole variable domain, remainder taken from reference TRBV25-1 and TRBJ1-1, is EADIYQTPRYLVIGTGKKITLECSQTMGHDKMYWYQQDPGMELHLIHYSYGVNSTEKGDLSSESTVSRIRTEHFPLTLESARPSHTSQYLCASSESGTVGNTEAFFGQGTRLTVV.

The V gene is TRBV7-9, the J gene TRBJ1-1; TRBD1 matches at 10 bases. Trimming took 1 base from V and 10 from J; bases not matched to a gene: 9. From germline, CDR1 is SEHNR and CDR2 FQNEAQ (reference sequence). This CDR3 comprises 15 residues. DNA of the CDR3: TGTGCCAGCAGCTTAGATGGGAGACAGGGGGCCGGAGCTTTCTTT. As protein: CASSLDGRQGAGAFF.

This chain links TRBV6-5 with TRBJ1-5, with 9 bases matching TRBD1. Per germline, CDR1 MNHEY and CDR2 SVGAGI. The length of the CDR3 is 15 residues. V was clipped by 6 bases and J by 9 bases; unmatched bases: 12. CDR3 bases: TGTGCCAGCAGCTCCGGGACAGGGCAGTGGCTGCCCCAGCATTTT. Its protein is CASSSGTGQWLPQHF.

V usage is TRBV18 and J usage is TRBJ2-7; TRBD2 aligns across 7 bases. Germline lookup yields CDR1 KGHSH and CDR2 LQKENI. Unmatched junction bases numbered 19, after V lost 5 bases and J lost 6 bases. The CDR3 extends over 17 amino acids. CDR3 sequence reads: CASSGPTSRRLNGEQYF. As DNA, the CDR3 is TGTGCCAGCTCAGGGCCGACTAGCAGGAGATTAAATGGCGAGCAGTACTTC.

This chain uses TRBV27 with TRBJ2-3, with 9 bases aligning to TRBD1. J gave up 4 bases and V 5 bases, and 10 bases lay outside the gene matches. CDR3 length: 16 residues. Germline V gene data show CDR1 as MNHEY and CDR2 as SMNVEV (reference sequence). The CDR3 DNA sequence: TGTGCCAGCAGTCTTTATCCGGGACAGGGCGCAGATACGCAGTATTTT. This gives the protein CASSLYPGQGADTQYF.

The rearrangement uses TRBV21-1 and TRBJ1-2. TRBV21-1 is a known pseudogene. This CDR3 is 15 amino acids long. The CDR3 spells CASSACCPDGYGYTF. Here the CDR3 DNA reads TGTGCCAGCAGCGCGTGTTGCCCCGATGGCTATGGCTACACCTTC.

V is TRBV28 and J is TRBJ2-7, with 10 bases fitting TRBD2. Germline CDR1 is MDHEN and CDR2 is SYDVKM. J gave up 5 bases and V 3 bases, and 4 bases lay outside the gene matches. The CDR3 runs to 14 residues. The CDR3 spells CASSFALAGDEQYF. The CDR3 DNA follows: TGTGCCAGCAGTTTTGCCCTAGCGGGAGACGAGCAGTACTTC.

The gene calls are TRBV27 and TRBJ2-3; 7 positions match TRBD2. The CDR3 consists of 16 residues. Germline lookup yields CDR1 MNHEY and CDR2 SMNVEV (reference sequence). With V trimmed by 3 bases and J by 5 bases, 11 bases remained unmatched. The CDR3 bases are TGTGCCAGCAGTTTGATGCGGGAGCAAGGTAGAGATACGCAGTATTTT. It specifies CASSLMREQGRDTQYF.

Turning to this clone: This specimen includes other DNA sequences encoding the same CDR3. J is TRBJ2-5 and V is TRBV28; TRBD2 might be the D (5 bases). Trimming removed 3 bases from V and 4 bases from J, with 12 bases in between. Per the germline V gene, CDR1 is MDHEN and CDR2 is SYDVKM. CDR3 length: 14 amino acids. The CDR3 nucleotides are TGTGCCAGCAGTTTGTCGGGGATCGGAGAGACCCAGTACTTC. Translating it yields CASSLSGIGETQYF. Together with reference TRBV28 and TRBJ2-5, the CDR3 gives the full variable domain: DVKVTQSSRYLVKRTGEKVFLECVQDMDHENMFWYRQDPGLGLRLIYFSYDVKMKEKGDIPEGYSVSREKKERFSLILESASTNQTSMYLCASSLSGIGETQYFGPGTRLLVL.

The J gene is TRBJ2-3, the V gene TRBV7-3; D is undetermined. The CDR3 sequence is 14 residues long. The ends were cut back, 1 base at V and 4 bases at J, with 9 bases in the middle. Per the germline V gene, CDR1 is SGHTA and CDR2 is FQGTGA. DNA for the CDR3: TGTGCCAGCAGCTTAATTAGCCGCTCAGATACGCAGTATTTT. This gives the protein CASSLISRSDTQYF.

This rearrangement joins TRBV27 to TRBJ1-2, with unresolved D. Trimming took off 6 bases at V and 7 bases at J, with 18 bases between the two ends. This CDR3 has 14 amino acids. Germline assignment: CDR1 MNHEY and CDR2 SMNVEV (reference sequence). CDR3 in DNA: TGTGCCAGCAGCTCTCGGGGAGGGTTTGGTGGCTACACCTTC. It translates to CASSSRGGFGGYTF.

This clone was counted between two and nine times. V usage is TRBV6-1 and J usage is TRBJ2-5, with 7 bases identical to TRBD2. Germline values: CDR1 MNHNS, CDR2 SASEGT. V was pared by 8 bases and J by 2 bases, with 11 bases of the junction left unmatched. CDR3 length: 15 amino acids. The chain's CDR3 is CASGRASGLQETQYF. The CDR3 nucleotides read TGTGCCAGCGGAAGGGCTAGCGGACTACAAGAGACCCAGTACTTC.

In the case of this clone: One end of the junction does not line up with germline, which may come from a read error. This chain uses TRBV7-9 with TRBJ1-2; unclear D gene. This CDR3 is 17 amino acids long. Germline CDR1 is SEHNR and CDR2 is FQNEAQ (reference sequence). The CDR3 DNA reads TGTTCCAGCAGCCTAGCCATGGAGTCCACTTTAGTTAAAGGCTACACCTTC. It encodes CSSSLAMESTLVKGYTF.

This rearrangement joins TRBV2 to TRBJ2-2; tentative D call: TRBD1 (6 bases). This CDR3 is 15 amino acids long. The V and J ends lost 6 bases and 7 bases respectively, with 18 bases between them. Germline V lookup: CDR1 SNHLY, CDR2 FYNNEI. The CDR3 loop is CASSITGPAGGELFF. As DNA, the CDR3 is TGTGCCAGCAGCATTACAGGGCCCGCCGGCGGGGAGCTGTTTTTT.

V is TRBV11-1 and J is TRBJ1-1; D remains unclear. Germline CDR1 SGHAT, CDR2 FQDESV (reference sequence). V shed 5 bases and J shed 0 bases, with 10 bases lying between them. The CDR3 extends over 14 amino acids. CDR3 in amino acids: CASSAQTMNTEAFF. The CDR3 nucleotides read TGTGCCAGCAGCGCCCAGACTATGAACACTGAAGCTTTCTTT. Looking up the rest from reference TRBV11-1 and TRBJ1-1 gives the full variable domain: EAEVAQSPRYKITEKSQAVAFWCDPISGHATLYWYRQILGQGPELLVQFQDESVVDDSQLPKDRFSAERLKGVDSTLKIQPAELGDSAMYLCASSAQTMNTEAFFGQGTRLTVV.

Only one count was recorded for this clone. The rearrangement joins TRBV4-1 to TRBJ2-3; tentative D call: TRBD2 (5 bases). V lost 4 bases, J lost 0 bases, and 11 bases lay in between. Germline V gene data show CDR1 as MGHRA and CDR2 as YSYEKL. The CDR3 is 15 amino acids. The CDR3 protein is CASSRTGSSTDTQYF. In DNA form, the CDR3 reads TGCGCCAGCAGCCGGACGGGATCTAGCACAGATACGCAGTATTTT.

The DNA for the CDR3 is TGCGCCAGCAGCTTTATAGCGGGGGGGACAGATACGCAGTATTTT. It yields the protein CASSFIAGGTDTQYF. The chain is built from TRBV5-1 and TRBJ2-3; TRBD2 aligns across 11 bases. From germline, CDR1 is SGHRS and CDR2 YFSETQ. Trimming took 2 bases from V and 3 from J; bases not matched to a gene: 2. This CDR3 has 15 residues.

The CDR3 DNA follows: TGTGCCAGCACTCAGGGCCCCGGAGGGACAGATACGCAGTATTTT. Residues: CASTQGPGGTDTQYF. The J gene is TRBJ2-3, the V gene TRBV2; possibly TRBD2 for D (6 bases). Trimming removed 7 bases from V and 3 bases from J, with 17 bases in between. The CDR3 sequence is 15 residues long. The germline gives CDR1 SNHLY, CDR2 FYNNEI.